This T cell receptor beta chain was found in a study of T cell repertoires in cytomegalovirus infection. Study-level information: Indications came from public TCR beta signatures; they pointed to CMV infection and to a matching HLA type. Study-level results: There were carriers of CMV plus the relevant HLA, and cumulative public TCR beta family frequency identified them. CMV-specific HLA-C-restricted TCR beta clonotypes dominated the ex vivo response.

TCRdb re-called the reads through MiXCR, storing one row per CDR3 protein. The sample contains 200,000 to 300,000 distinct CDR3 sequences, roughly 15% of which appear only once. This CDR3 has 12 residues. From germline, CDR1 is DFQATT and CDR2 SNEGSKA (reference sequence). Trimming shortened V by 6 bases and J by 2 bases, and 11 bases separated the two germline ends. As regards this clonotype: Its antigen is still unknown.

The chain joins TRBV20-1 to TRBJ2-7, with D possibly being TRBD1 (6 bases). The clonotype comes from a human donor in good health (CMV status not recorded). Some clones in this sample may be carry-over from other donors' samples. The sequencing input was PBMCs. The CDR3 DNA sequence: TGCAGTGCACAGGACAGTCCCTACGAGCAGTACTTC. Its translation: CSAQDSPYEQYF.